This TCR beta chain stems from a study of cytomegalovirus exposure and HLA in healthy donors. CDR1 is LNHNV, CDR2 YYDKDF, per germline (reference sequence). CDR3 length equals 14 residues. V lost 1 base and J 6 bases, leaving 10 bases between the germline ends. The study ran its PCR with 60 Vbeta and 13 Jbeta primers. Method: immunoSEQ multiplex PCR; TCRdb's copy keeps in-frame clones and lacks some. The sample has about 150,000 clones, about 68% seen once; the top ten hold around 1.4%. Material for sequencing was PBMCs. This receptor was identified in a man aged 18 to 30 in good health and CMV-seronegative. The chain has TRBV15 and TRBJ1-5; D call uncertain. The CDR3, as DNA: TGTGCCACCAGCAGAGTTCAGGTTATTCAGCCCCAGCATTTT. This encodes CATSRVQVIQPQHF.